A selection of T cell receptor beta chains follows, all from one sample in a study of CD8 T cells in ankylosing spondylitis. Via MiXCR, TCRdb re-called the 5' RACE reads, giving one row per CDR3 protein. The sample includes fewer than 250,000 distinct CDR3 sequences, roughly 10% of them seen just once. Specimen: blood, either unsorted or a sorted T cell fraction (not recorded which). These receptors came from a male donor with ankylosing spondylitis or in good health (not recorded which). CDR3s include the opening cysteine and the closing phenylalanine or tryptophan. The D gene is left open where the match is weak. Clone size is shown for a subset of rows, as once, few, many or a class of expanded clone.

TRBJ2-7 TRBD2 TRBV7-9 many CASSQKTSRHEQYF TGTGCCAGCAGCCAAAAGACTAGCCGTCACGAGCAGTACTTC
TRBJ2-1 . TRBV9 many CASSVTDLYGYRGNEQFF TGTGCCAGCAGCGTCACGGACCTTTATGGTTATAGGGGCAATGAGCAGTTCTTC
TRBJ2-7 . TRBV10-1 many CASSDSHYEQYF TGCGCCAGCAGTGACAGCCACTACGAGCAGTACTTC
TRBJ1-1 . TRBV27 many CASSSHGFTEAFF TGTGCCAGCAGTTCCCACGGATTCACTGAAGCTTTCTTT
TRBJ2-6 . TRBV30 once CAWSVLQVSGANVLTF TGTGCCTGGAGTGTATTACAAGTCTCTGGGGCCAACGTCCTGACTTTC
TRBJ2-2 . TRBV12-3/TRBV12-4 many CASSSKGYGNTGELFF TGTGCCAGCAGTTCCAAAGGGTATGGGAACACCGGGGAGCTGTTTTTT
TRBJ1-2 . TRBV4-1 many CASSQANYGYTF TGCGCCAGCAGCCAGGCCAACTATGGCTACACCTTC
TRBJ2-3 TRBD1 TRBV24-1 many CATSDPPGKGAGTDTQYF TGTGCCACCAGTGACCCCCCTGGAAAGGGGGCAGGGACAGATACGCAGTATTTT
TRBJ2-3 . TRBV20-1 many CSARDVGGGNVQYF TGCAGTGCTAGAGATGTTGGCGGCGGGAATGTACAGTATTTT
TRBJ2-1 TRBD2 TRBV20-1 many CSARIAGPYNEQFF TGCAGTGCTAGAATAGCGGGGCCTTACAATGAGCAGTTCTTC
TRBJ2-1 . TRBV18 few CASSRPGQRPYNEQFF TGTGCCAGCTCACGCCCCGGACAGCGGCCATACAATGAGCAGTTCTTC
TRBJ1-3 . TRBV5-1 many CASSLDRAGNTIYF TGCGCCAGCAGCTTGGACAGGGCTGGAAACACCATATATTTT
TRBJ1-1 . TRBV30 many CAWSVTGTNTEAFF TGTGCCTGGAGTGTTACAGGGACGAACACTGAAGCTTTCTTT
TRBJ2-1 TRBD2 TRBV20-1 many CSVRSGDSVEQFF TGCAGTGTAAGGAGCGGGGACTCCGTTGAGCAGTTCTTC
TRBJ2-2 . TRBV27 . CASSQLAGELFF TGTGCCAGCAGCCAATTAGCCGGGGAGCTGTTTTTT
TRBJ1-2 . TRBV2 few CASSEARGVFGYTF TGTGCCAGCAGTGAAGCGCGGGGGGTCTTTGGCTACACCTTC
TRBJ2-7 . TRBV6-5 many CASSYTRGSYEQYF TGTGCCAGCAGTTACACTCGGGGTTCCTACGAGCAGTACTTC
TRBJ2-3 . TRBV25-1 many CASSSGSDTQYF TGTGCCAGCAGCTCAGGCTCAGATACGCAGTATTTT
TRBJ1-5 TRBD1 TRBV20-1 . CSAREGTATNQPQHF TGCAGTGCCAGAGAGGGGACAGCCACTAATCAGCCCCAGCATTTT
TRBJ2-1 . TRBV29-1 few CSVEVALYNEQFF TGCAGCGTTGAAGTTGCCCTCTACAATGAGCAGTTCTTC
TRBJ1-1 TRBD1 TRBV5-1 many CASSLPGQRNTEAFF TGCGCCAGCAGCTTGCCGGGACAGAGGAACACTGAAGCTTTCTTT
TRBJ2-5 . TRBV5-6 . CASSPLAVQETQYF TGTGCCAGCAGCCCACTGGCCGTCCAAGAGACCCAGTACTTC
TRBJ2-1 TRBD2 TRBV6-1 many CAGSTRRGSSYNEQFF TGTGCCGGCTCCACAAGGCGGGGGAGCTCCTACAATGAGCAGTTCTTC
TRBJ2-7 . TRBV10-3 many CAISGTSSYEQYF TGTGCCATCAGTGGGACGTCCTCCTACGAGCAGTACTTC
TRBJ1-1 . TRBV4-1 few CASSRGGTNTEAFF TGCGCCAGCAGCCGAGGGGGTACGAACACTGAAGCTTTCTTT
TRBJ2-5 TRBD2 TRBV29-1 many CSVPKRGGTQETQYF TGCAGCGTTCCAAAACGGGGGGGAACCCAAGAGACCCAGTACTTC
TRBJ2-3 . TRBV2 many CASSEAGLAATDTQYF TGTGCCAGCAGTGAGGCCGGTCTAGCAGCGACAGATACGCAGTATTTT
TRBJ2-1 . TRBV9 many CASTVSGTGLPSGSSSYNEQFF TGTGCCAGCACCGTGTCCGGGACAGGACTTCCTAGCGGGTCCAGCTCCTACAATGAGCAGTTCTTC
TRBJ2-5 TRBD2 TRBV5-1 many CASSHGLAGGETQYF TGCGCCAGCAGCCACGGACTAGCGGGAGGCGAGACCCAGTACTTC
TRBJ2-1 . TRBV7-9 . CASSLGIQTMLGNEQFF TGTGCCAGCAGCTTAGGAATCCAAACAATGTTAGGAAATGAGCAGTTCTTC
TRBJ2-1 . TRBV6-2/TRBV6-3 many CATLGGGPGNEQFF TGTGCCACCCTTGGGGGGGGGCCGGGGAATGAGCAGTTCTTC
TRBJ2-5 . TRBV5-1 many CASSLDKQGGETQYF TGCGCCAGCAGCTTGGATAAACAGGGAGGGGAGACCCAGTACTTC
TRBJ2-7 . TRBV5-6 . CASSLVVLIEGEQYF TGTGCCAGCAGCTTGGTAGTCCTAATCGAAGGGGAGCAGTACTTC
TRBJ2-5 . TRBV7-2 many CASSPRTAQETQYF TGTGCCAGCAGCCCCCGGACAGCCCAAGAGACCCAGTACTTC
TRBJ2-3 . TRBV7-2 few CASSLGKGGDTQYF TGTGCCAGCAGCTTAGGGAAAGGGGGAGATACGCAGTATTTT
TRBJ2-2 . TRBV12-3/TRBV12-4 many CASSPPRDTGELFF TGTGCCAGCAGTCCCCCCAGGGACACCGGGGAGCTGTTTTTT
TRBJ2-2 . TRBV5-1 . CASSLGSAGELFF TGCGCCAGCAGCTTGGGGTCCGCCGGGGAGCTGTTTTTT